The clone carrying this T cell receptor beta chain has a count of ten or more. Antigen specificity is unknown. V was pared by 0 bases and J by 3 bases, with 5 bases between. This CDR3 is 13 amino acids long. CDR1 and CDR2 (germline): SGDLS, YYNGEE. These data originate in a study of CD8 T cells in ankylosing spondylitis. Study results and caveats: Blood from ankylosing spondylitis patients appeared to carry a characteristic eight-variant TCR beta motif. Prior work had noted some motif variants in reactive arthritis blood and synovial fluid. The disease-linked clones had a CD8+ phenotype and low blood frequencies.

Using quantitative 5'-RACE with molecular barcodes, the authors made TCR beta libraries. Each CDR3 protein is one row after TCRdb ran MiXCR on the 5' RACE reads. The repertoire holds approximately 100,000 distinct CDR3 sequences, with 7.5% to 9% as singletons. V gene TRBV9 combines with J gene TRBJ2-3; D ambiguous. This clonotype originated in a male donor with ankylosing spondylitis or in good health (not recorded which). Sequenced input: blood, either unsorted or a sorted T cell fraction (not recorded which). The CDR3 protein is CASSVVGTDTQYF. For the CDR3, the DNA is TGTGCCAGCAGCGTAGTAGGGACAGATACGCAGTATTTT.